Here is one T cell receptor beta chain with its context. The entry originates in a study of OX40 agonist ivuxolimab in advanced cancers. Across the study: Anti-PD-1, anti-PD-L1 or anti-CTLA-4 therapy given earlier was allowed, and approximately 43% had some.

The ends were cut back, 5 bases at V and 2 bases at J, with 13 bases in the middle. The CDR3 sequence is 14 residues long. Germline V gene sequence: CDR1 SGHAT, CDR2 FQNNGV. Assay used: immunoSEQ multiplex PCR; TCRdb lists only in-frame clones, some missing. The repertoire holds tens of thousands of clones, 80% to 95% seen once, with roughly a third in the top ten. Sequencing used CD4+ or CD8+ T cells sorted from blood, obtained in a trial of the OX40 agonist ivuxolimab. The V call is TRBV11-2, the J call TRBJ2-7; D is unclear. This TCR derives from an adult with an advanced solid tumor such as melanoma, head and neck, liver or kidney cancer. The DNA for the CDR3 is TGTGCCAGCAGCCCAAATCGGCCCCCCTACGAGCAGTACTTC. It specifies CASSPNRPPYEQYF.